This record covers a single T cell receptor beta chain. The CDR3 covers 13 residues. The V and J ends lost 6 bases and 1 base, in that order; junction bases with no gene match: 3. Germline CDR1 is DFQATT and CDR2 is SNEGSKA (reference sequence). The data are from a study of T cells in Graves' hyperthyroidism and ophthalmopathy. Regions amplified from RNA transcripts were the TCR beta CDR3 regions. When the TCR CDR3 underwent first-round RT-PCR, the HTBI primer set was used. TCRdb re-derived calls from the multiplex PCR reads in MiXCR, one entry per CDR3 protein. The table records hundreds of thousands of distinct CDR3 sequences, roughly a third of them present only once.

Sequenced sample: blood. This clonotype originated in a woman aged 40 to 49 with Graves' hyperthyroidism. The genes are TRBV20-1 and TRBJ1-1; 9 bases agree with TRBD1. The DNA for the CDR3 is TGCAGTGCCTCGGGACAGGGGAACACTGAAGCTTTCTTT. Translated: CSASGQGNTEAFF.